This is a list of T cell receptor beta chains from one sample in a study of cytomegalovirus exposure and HLA in healthy donors. Clones were read by immunoSEQ multiplex PCR, and TCRdb kept only the in-frame ones, dropping some. Altogether about 140,000 clones are present, 79% being singletons, with the ten largest covering more than 0.95%. Specimen: PBMCs. The receptors here all came from a man in his late teens or twenties in good health and CMV-seronegative. Both conserved end residues are part of each CDR3. Fields, in order: D gene, clone size, J gene, V gene, CDR3 length, CDR3 protein, CDR3 DNA. A D gene is named only where the DNA matches it firmly. Rows give clone size only sometimes, using once, few, many, or a class for an expanded clone.

d_gene: TRBD1
abundance: few
j_gene: TRBJ2-5
v_gene: TRBV18
len: 13
CDR3aa: CASGQGSEETQYF
CDR3nt: TGTGCCAGCGGACAGGGGAGTGAAGAGACCCAGTACTTC

d_gene: .
abundance: .
j_gene: TRBJ2-5
v_gene: TRBV29-1
len: 14
CDR3aa: CSVEGTNLQETQYF
CDR3nt: TGCAGCGTTGAGGGGACAAATCTTCAAGAGACCCAGTACTTC

d_gene: TRBD1
abundance: .
j_gene: TRBJ2-7
v_gene: TRBV4-1
len: 15
CDR3aa: CASSQIQGFDYEQYF
CDR3nt: TGCGCCAGCAGTCAAATACAGGGGTTTGACTACGAGCAGTACTTC

d_gene: .
abundance: .
j_gene: TRBJ1-3
v_gene: TRBV5-1
len: 14
CDR3aa: CASSRDFSGNTIYF
CDR3nt: TGCGCCAGCAGCCGGGACTTCTCTGGAAACACCATATATTTT

d_gene: .
abundance: .
j_gene: TRBJ1-1
v_gene: TRBV11-1
len: 13
CDR3aa: CASEGGGRAEAFF
CDR3nt: TGTGCCTCGGAGGGGGGAGGGAGAGCTGAAGCTTTCTTT

d_gene: .
abundance: .
j_gene: TRBJ1-4
v_gene: TRBV6-5
len: 16
CDR3aa: CASSYSGLTTNEKLFF
CDR3nt: TGTGCCAGCAGTTATTCAGGCCTTACAACTAATGAAAAACTGTTTTTT

d_gene: .
abundance: .
j_gene: TRBJ2-5
v_gene: TRBV25-1
len: 13
CDR3aa: CASSEGLTGTQYF
CDR3nt: TGTGCCAGCAGTGAGGGGCTTACGGGGACCCAGTACTTC

d_gene: .
abundance: once
j_gene: TRBJ2-7
v_gene: TRBV5-1
len: 13
CDR3aa: CASSSGRSYEQYF
CDR3nt: TGCGCCAGCAGCTCAGGCCGTTCGTACGAGCAGTACTTC

d_gene: .
abundance: .
j_gene: TRBJ1-3
v_gene: TRBV19
len: 14
CDR3aa: CASSQLNSGNTIYF
CDR3nt: TGTGCCAGTAGTCAACTCAACTCTGGAAACACCATATATTTT

d_gene: .
abundance: .
j_gene: TRBJ1-5
v_gene: TRBV4-1
len: 18
CDR3aa: CASSQDPAGQYSNQPQHF
CDR3nt: TGCGCCAGCAGCCAAGATCCGGCAGGACAATATAGCAATCAGCCCCAGCATTTT

d_gene: .
abundance: .
j_gene: TRBJ1-4
v_gene: TRBV6-6
len: 15
CDR3aa: CASSYRPGEDEKLFF
CDR3nt: TGTGCCAGCAGTTACAGGCCAGGGGAAGATGAAAAACTGTTTTTT

d_gene: TRBD1
abundance: .
j_gene: TRBJ1-4
v_gene: TRBV25-1
len: 16
CDR3aa: CASSETPGQTNEKLFF
CDR3nt: TGTGCCAGCAGTGAAACACCGGGACAGACTAATGAAAAACTGTTTTTT

d_gene: TRBD1
abundance: .
j_gene: TRBJ2-5
v_gene: TRBV20-1
len: 11
CDR3aa: CSAPGTGEQYF
CDR3nt: TGCAGTGCACCTGGGACAGGGGAGCAGTACTTC

d_gene: TRBD1
abundance: .
j_gene: TRBJ1-4
v_gene: TRBV9
len: 15
CDR3aa: CASSQGLDRDEKLFF
CDR3nt: TGTGCCAGCAGCCAAGGTCTGGACAGGGATGAAAAACTGTTTTTT

d_gene: TRBD2
abundance: .
j_gene: TRBJ2-1
v_gene: TRBV9
len: 14
CDR3aa: CASSVGGGYNEQFF
CDR3nt: TGTGCCAGCAGCGTAGGCGGGGGGTACAATGAGCAGTTCTTC

d_gene: TRBD1
abundance: once
j_gene: TRBJ1-2
v_gene: TRBV11-2
len: 15
CDR3aa: CASSFGQGPNYGYTF
CDR3nt: TGTGCCAGCAGCTTCGGACAGGGGCCTAACTATGGCTACACCTTC

d_gene: .
abundance: .
j_gene: TRBJ1-5
v_gene: TRBV4-1
len: 15
CDR3aa: CASSPGWYSNQPQHF
CDR3nt: TGCGCCAGCAGCCCAGGGTGGTATAGCAATCAGCCCCAGCATTTT

d_gene: .
abundance: .
j_gene: TRBJ2-1
v_gene: TRBV6-4
len: 15
CDR3aa: CASSPTGLSYNEQFF
CDR3nt: TGTGCCAGCAGTCCCACAGGGCTTTCCTACAATGAGCAGTTCTTC

d_gene: .
abundance: few
j_gene: TRBJ1-1
v_gene: TRBV30
len: 11
CDR3aa: CATQGNTEAFF
CDR3nt: TGTGCCACTCAGGGGAACACTGAAGCTTTCTTT

d_gene: TRBD1
abundance: .
j_gene: TRBJ1-2
v_gene: TRBV9
len: 13
CDR3aa: CASSTQTGGQVTF
CDR3nt: TGTGCCAGCAGCACCCAAACAGGGGGGCAGGTCACCTTC

d_gene: .
abundance: .
j_gene: TRBJ2-5
v_gene: TRBV5-6
len: 14
CDR3aa: CASSWTDVQETQYF
CDR3nt: TGTGCCAGCAGCTGGACAGATGTCCAAGAGACCCAGTACTTC

d_gene: .
abundance: once
j_gene: TRBJ1-1
v_gene: TRBV6-6
len: 14
CDR3aa: CASSYRGFDTEAFF
CDR3nt: TGTGCCAGCAGCTATAGGGGGTTTGACACTGAAGCTTTCTTT

d_gene: .
abundance: .
j_gene: TRBJ2-7
v_gene: TRBV11-2
len: 13
CDR3aa: CASSLGRSYEQYF
CDR3nt: TGTGCCAGCAGCTTAGGTCGCTCCTACGAGCAGTACTTC

d_gene: .
abundance: .
j_gene: TRBJ1-2
v_gene: TRBV2
len: 13
CDR3aa: CASSEENFHGYTF
CDR3nt: TGTGCCAGCAGTGAAGAGAACTTCCATGGCTACACCTTC

d_gene: .
abundance: .
j_gene: TRBJ1-1
v_gene: TRBV5-1
len: 13
CDR3aa: CASSLEWETEAFF
CDR3nt: TGCGCCAGCAGCTTGGAGTGGGAGACTGAAGCTTTCTTT

d_gene: .
abundance: .
j_gene: TRBJ2-7
v_gene: TRBV15
len: 13
CDR3aa: CATSRGSGFEQYF
CDR3nt: TGTGCCACCAGCAGAGGATCAGGTTTCGAGCAGTACTTC

d_gene: TRBD1
abundance: .
j_gene: TRBJ2-7
v_gene: TRBV19
len: 15
CDR3aa: CASSANRDSSYEQYF
CDR3nt: TGTGCCAGTAGTGCAAATCGGGACAGCTCCTACGAGCAGTACTTC

d_gene: .
abundance: .
j_gene: TRBJ2-5
v_gene: TRBV5-6
len: 15
CDR3aa: CASSLLGRAQETQYF
CDR3nt: TGTGCCAGCAGCTTATTGGGCAGGGCTCAAGAGACCCAGTACTTC

d_gene: .
abundance: .
j_gene: TRBJ2-7
v_gene: TRBV6-6
len: 13
CDR3aa: CASSQDRAYEQYF
CDR3nt: TGTGCCAGCAGCCAGGACAGAGCCTACGAGCAGTACTTC

d_gene: .
abundance: .
j_gene: TRBJ2-1
v_gene: TRBV6-6
len: 13
CDR3aa: CASISSGYNEQFF
CDR3nt: TGTGCCAGCATCTCATCGGGCTACAATGAGCAGTTCTTC

d_gene: .
abundance: .
j_gene: TRBJ1-1
v_gene: TRBV7-9
len: 14
CDR3aa: CASSPRERNTEAFF
CDR3nt: TGTGCCAGCAGCCCCAGGGAAAGGAACACTGAAGCTTTCTTT

d_gene: .
abundance: .
j_gene: TRBJ1-2
v_gene: TRBV30
len: 8
CDR3aa: CASNGYTF
CDR3nt: TGTGCCAGCAATGGCTACACCTTC

d_gene: .
abundance: .
j_gene: TRBJ1-2
v_gene: TRBV5-1
len: 13
CDR3aa: CASSLQGADGYTF
CDR3nt: TGCGCCAGCAGCCTTCAAGGGGCGGATGGCTACACCTTC

d_gene: TRBD1
abundance: .
j_gene: TRBJ2-2
v_gene: TRBV11-1
len: 17
CDR3aa: CASSPHMTGESTGELFF
CDR3nt: TGTGCCAGCAGCCCCCATATGACAGGGGAGAGCACCGGGGAGCTGTTTTTT

d_gene: TRBD1
abundance: .
j_gene: TRBJ2-1
v_gene: TRBV29-1
len: 14
CDR3aa: CSVDRDRAYNEQFF
CDR3nt: TGCAGCGTCGACCGGGACAGGGCCTACAATGAGCAGTTCTTC

d_gene: TRBD1
abundance: .
j_gene: TRBJ2-7
v_gene: TRBV7-3
len: 13
CDR3aa: CASSSDRGSEQYF
CDR3nt: TGTGCCAGCAGCTCAGACAGGGGGAGCGAGCAGTACTTC

d_gene: TRBD2
abundance: .
j_gene: TRBJ2-1
v_gene: TRBV18
len: 12
CDR3aa: CASSPRGDEQFF
CDR3nt: TGTGCCAGCTCCCCTCGGGGGGATGAGCAGTTCTTC

d_gene: TRBD1
abundance: .
j_gene: TRBJ2-3
v_gene: TRBV19
len: 17
CDR3aa: CASSPFGTGLGGDTQYF
CDR3nt: TGTGCCAGTAGTCCCTTTGGGACAGGTCTTGGGGGGGATACGCAGTATTTT

d_gene: .
abundance: .
j_gene: TRBJ2-3
v_gene: TRBV7-2
len: 16
CDR3aa: CASSLEVQGGADTQYF
CDR3nt: TGTGCCAGCAGCTTAGAGGTTCAAGGGGGGGCAGATACGCAGTATTTT

d_gene: .
abundance: .
j_gene: TRBJ2-6
v_gene: TRBV6-6
len: 16
CDR3aa: CASSSLTGTGANVLTF
CDR3nt: TGTGCCAGCAGTTCCCTAACAGGGACTGGGGCCAACGTCCTGACTTTC

d_gene: TRBD1
abundance: .
j_gene: TRBJ1-4
v_gene: TRBV6-5
len: 16
CDR3aa: CASSSNNRGLGEKLFF
CDR3nt: TGTGCCAGCAGTTCTAATAACAGGGGTCTCGGAGAAAAACTGTTTTTT

d_gene: TRBD1
abundance: .
j_gene: TRBJ1-2
v_gene: TRBV7-9
len: 15
CDR3aa: CSSSEKGAGSYGYTF
CDR3nt: TGTTCCAGCAGCGAGAAGGGGGCGGGAAGCTATGGCTACACCTTC

d_gene: TRBD1
abundance: .
j_gene: TRBJ2-2
v_gene: TRBV5-4
len: 16
CDR3aa: CASSNPQGRNTGELFF
CDR3nt: TGTGCCAGCAGTAACCCACAGGGGAGGAACACCGGGGAGCTGTTTTTT

d_gene: .
abundance: .
j_gene: TRBJ1-2
v_gene: TRBV27
len: 17
CDR3aa: CASMGLQTLQDNYGYTF
CDR3nt: TGTGCCAGCATGGGCCTTCAGACACTCCAAGATAACTATGGCTACACCTTC

d_gene: TRBD1
abundance: once
j_gene: TRBJ2-5
v_gene: TRBV4-1
len: 18
CDR3aa: CASSQVLRDRGHEETQYF
CDR3nt: TGCGCCAGCAGCCAAGTCCTCCGGGACAGGGGGCACGAAGAGACCCAGTACTTC

d_gene: .
abundance: .
j_gene: TRBJ2-3
v_gene: TRBV18
len: 17
CDR3aa: CASSPDIRQAGADTQYF
CDR3nt: TGTGCCAGCTCACCAGACATCAGACAGGCCGGTGCAGATACGCAGTATTTT

d_gene: TRBD1
abundance: .
j_gene: TRBJ1-5
v_gene: TRBV19
len: 15
CDR3aa: CASSWGQGFGQPQHF
CDR3nt: TGTGCCAGTAGCTGGGGACAGGGGTTCGGTCAGCCCCAGCATTTT

d_gene: .
abundance: once
j_gene: TRBJ1-2
v_gene: TRBV7-9
len: 14
CDR3aa: CASSFEAQNYGYTF
CDR3nt: TGTGCCAGCAGCTTTGAGGCTCAAAACTATGGCTACACCTTC

d_gene: TRBD1
abundance: .
j_gene: TRBJ1-3
v_gene: TRBV30
len: 14
CDR3aa: CAWSVRGRGNTIYF
CDR3nt: TGTGCCTGGAGTGTTAGGGGGCGAGGAAACACCATATATTTT

d_gene: TRBD1
abundance: .
j_gene: TRBJ2-2
v_gene: TRBV7-9
len: 13
CDR3aa: CAGTGVWTGELFF
CDR3nt: TGTGCCGGCACAGGGGTGTGGACCGGGGAGCTGTTTTTT

d_gene: .
abundance: few
j_gene: TRBJ1-4
v_gene: TRBV19
len: 14
CDR3aa: CASSTPTGTEKLFF
CDR3nt: TGTGCCAGTAGTACGCCCACAGGGACGGAAAAACTGTTTTTT

d_gene: TRBD1
abundance: .
j_gene: TRBJ1-1
v_gene: TRBV5-1
len: 15
CDR3aa: CASSVRTGRQGWAFF
CDR3nt: TGCGCCAGCAGCGTGCGGACAGGCCGTCAGGGCTGGGCTTTCTTT